This entry features one T cell receptor (beta chain) sequence. Its recognized antigen is unknown. The sample holds no much larger clone one base away, and base qualities are not on file. In light of the paper, this sample's time point label describes: resected brain tissue, or blood drawn just prior to surgery. The surgery cases that showed the highest brain T cell transcript signatures were chosen for TCR beta chain sequencing of brain tissue, and of blood when it was available. Patients had been treated with at least one anti-epileptic drug before surgery. TCR-sequenced patients were children with drug-resistant epilepsy due to tuberous sclerosis complex, focal cortical dysplasia, Rasmussen encephalitis or hemimegalencephaly. The Monarch genomic DNA purification kit was used to extract bulk genomic DNA from unsorted brain tissue and from whole blood. The sample comes from a study of brain T cells in children with intractable seizures (TCRdb year 2021). In the study overall: Resected brain tissue from 53 pediatric epilepsy surgery cases was initially screened for immune gene transcripts with a NanoString immunology panel. About 70% of the 12 selected surgery cases also had pre-surgery blood sequenced, which left four cases with brain tissue only.

The immunoSEQ assay was applied to genomic DNA to generate the TCR beta chain sequences. In the paper's pipeline: CDR3 sequences that did not begin with the conserved framework cysteine at position 104 were removed by hand. To get clonality, the normalized Shannon's Diversity Index was subtracted from one, giving values from 0 (maximal diversity) to 1 (oligoclonal). To check whether a given CDR3 had different frequencies in two samples, for example brain versus blood, chi-squared comparison-of-proportions tests were used. Public clonotypes were found through immuneACCESS searches, while the VDJdb browser was used to judge similarity to known antiviral clonotypes. The source is immuneACCESS, and TCRdb retained only in-frame sequences with V and J called. Part of the clones is not carried over; for the studies checked, unresolved V genes explain less than half of this, and the remainder is unexplained. V and J calls and clone size come straight from that table; D and trimming were deduced from the DNA. Recorded for this sample are about 76,000 clones; more than 85% of them occurred a single time. The biggest ten clones account for roughly 1.5% of the sample.

Paper-wide results and their limitations: Sequencing depth differed between pre- and post-surgery blood, so clones missing from the pre-surgery sample may reflect undersampling. Viral specificity was inferred solely from CDR3 sequence similarity, and the HCMV serostatus of the patients was not known.

This sequence was found in a boy less than two years old with tuberous sclerosis and intractable seizures. Source: peripheral blood, taken at surgery.

The CDR3 corresponds to CASSYPPVGPNSPLHF. The nucleotide sequence reads as follows: TGTGCCAGCAGTTACCCCCCGGTGGGGCCTAATTCACCCCTCCACTTT. This receptor chain uses TRBV6-5 and TRBJ1-6; 5 matching bases give a weak D call of TRBD1. CDR1 and CDR2, per the germline V gene, are MNHEY and SVGAGI. Relative to germline, V is 2 bases shorter and J is 6 bases shorter, with 14 bases between their ends. Reading from cysteine to phenylalanine, the CDR3 counts 16 amino acids. Of the read, only the CDR3 DNA is kept; its 48 bases are in frame from base 1.